A single sample is the source of the 6 T cell receptor beta chains below, sequenced in a study of blood T cell repertoires in COVID-19. Using immunoSEQ multiplex PCR, the repertoire was profiled, and TCRdb retains in-frame clones only, with some absent. Among 400,000 to 450,000 clones listed, roughly 88% were seen once. Sample: peripheral blood. The receptors were sampled from a woman under 40 with active or convalescent COVID-19.

V gene TRBV10-3 combines with J gene TRBJ2-7; D may be TRBD2 (5 bases). Looked up from germline, CDR1 is ENHRY and CDR2 is SYGVKD. V was pared by 9 bases and J by 5 bases, with 17 bases between. The CDR3 totals 13 residues. The CDR3 DNA follows: TGTGCCATTCAGCAAACTAGTTCCCACGAGCAGTACTTC. Protein sequence: CAIQQTSSHEQYF.

The chain carries TRBV10-2 and TRBJ1-6, with TRBD1 matching 7 bases. The ends lost 5 bases at V and 7 bases at J; junction bases unmatched: 8. The CDR3 runs to 15 residues. Germline CDR1 reads WSHSY; CDR2 reads SAAADI. Here the CDR3 DNA reads TGCGCCAGCAGTTTATCACCGGGACAGAATTCACCCCTCCACTTT. Its translation is CASSLSPGQNSPLHF.

V is TRBV5-1 and J is TRBJ2-7; a weak D match, TRBD1 (8 bases). The CDR3 covers 14 residues. CDR1 SGHRS and CDR2 YFSETQ come from the germline V gene. The V gene lost 2 bases and the J gene lost 1 base, with 10 bases spanning the gap. CDR3 region: CASSLQGGSYEQYF. The CDR3 bases are TGCGCCAGCAGCTTACAGGGGGGGTCCTACGAGCAGTACTTC.

This chain connects TRBV19 to TRBJ1-5; TRBD1 agrees at 8 bases. This CDR3 has 13 amino acids. Germline CDR1 LNHDA, CDR2 SQIVND (reference sequence). V lost 9 bases and J lost 6; bases outside the gene matches: 7. The CDR3 reads CASEGQVSQPQHF. The CDR3 DNA sequence: TGTGCCAGCGAGGGACAGGTCAGTCAGCCCCAGCATTTT.

The rearrangement links TRBV4-2 to TRBJ1-1, with 7 bases aligning to TRBD1. The V gene end was trimmed by 0 bases and the J gene end by 7 bases; junction bases not matched to a gene: 5. CDR3 length: 14 amino acids. CDR1 and CDR2 from the germline V gene are LGHNA and YNFKEQ. The CDR3: CASSQDEGAVEAFF. CDR3 sequence (DNA): TGTGCCAGCAGCCAAGACGAGGGGGCAGTTGAAGCTTTCTTT.

The V gene is TRBV14, the J gene TRBJ1-1; a weak D match, TRBD1 (6 bases). The germline CDR1 and CDR2 sequences are SGHDN and FVKESK. V shed 5 bases and J shed 6 bases, with 16 bases lying between them. This CDR3 region has 14 residues. CDR3 in DNA: TGTGCCAGCAGCAGGGGGAAGAATCAGGCTGAAGCTTTCTTT. Translation gives CASSRGKNQAEAFF.